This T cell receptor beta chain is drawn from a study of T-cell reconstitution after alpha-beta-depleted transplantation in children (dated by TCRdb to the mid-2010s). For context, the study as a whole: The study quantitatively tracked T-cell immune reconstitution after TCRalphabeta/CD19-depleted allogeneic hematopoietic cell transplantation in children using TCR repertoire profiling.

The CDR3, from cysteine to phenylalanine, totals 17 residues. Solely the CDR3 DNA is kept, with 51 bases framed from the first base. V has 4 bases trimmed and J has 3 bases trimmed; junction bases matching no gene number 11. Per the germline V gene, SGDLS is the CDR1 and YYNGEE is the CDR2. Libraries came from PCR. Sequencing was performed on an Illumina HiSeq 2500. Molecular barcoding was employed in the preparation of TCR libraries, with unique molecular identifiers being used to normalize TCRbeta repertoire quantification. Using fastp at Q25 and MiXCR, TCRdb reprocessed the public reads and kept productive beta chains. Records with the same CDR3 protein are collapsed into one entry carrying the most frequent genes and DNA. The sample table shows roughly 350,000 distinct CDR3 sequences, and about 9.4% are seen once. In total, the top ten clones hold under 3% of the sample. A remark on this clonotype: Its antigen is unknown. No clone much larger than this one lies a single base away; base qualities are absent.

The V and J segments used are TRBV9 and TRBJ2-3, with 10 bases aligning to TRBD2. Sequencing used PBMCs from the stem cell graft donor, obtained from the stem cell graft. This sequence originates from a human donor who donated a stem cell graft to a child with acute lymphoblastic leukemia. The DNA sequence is TGTGCCAGCAGCCACTACCCCGGGACTAGCGTAACAGATACGCAGTATTTT. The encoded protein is CASSHYPGTSVTDTQYF.